These 22 T cell receptor beta chains originate from one sample sequenced in a study of patients and donors after allogeneic stem cell transplantation. From the RT-PCR reads, TCRdb called clonotypes with MiXCR, one entry per CDR3 protein. The sample holds about 100,000 distinct CDR3 sequences, around 33% seen once. Input material: blood, either unsorted or a sorted T cell fraction (not recorded which). All receptors come from a human donor who was either an allogeneic HSCT recipient or a stem cell or donor lymphocyte infusion donor (not recorded which). It is not recorded whose cells these are; they may come from a transplant donor.

This clonotype was picked up a small number of times. J is TRBJ2-3 and V is TRBV7-2; 10 nucleotides agree with TRBD2. CDR3 length: 16 residues. V shed 5 bases and J 4 bases; nucleotides not matched to a gene: 9. CDR1 and CDR2 from the germline V gene are SGHTA and FQGNSA. CDR3 protein: CASSDLAGGSADTQYF. CDR3 bases: TGTGCCAGCAGCGACTTAGCGGGAGGTTCGGCAGATACGCAGTATTTT. Using reference TRBV7-2 and TRBJ2-3 for the parts outside the CDR3, the full variable domain is GAGVSQSPSNKVTEKGKDVELRCDPISGHTALYWYRQSLGQGLEFLIYFQGNSAPDKSGLPSDRFSAERTGGSVSTLTIQRTQQEDSAVYLCASSDLAGGSADTQYFGPGTRLTVL.

The chain carries TRBV6-5 and TRBJ2-7; the D is unclear. The CDR3 is 13 amino acids. V lost 6 bases and J 2 bases, leaving 11 bases between the germline ends. The germline CDR1 and CDR2 sequences are MNHEY and SVGAGI. The CDR3 coding sequence is TGTGCCAGCAGAAGGCCCGTGACCTACGAGCAGTACTTC. Its translation is CASRRPVTYEQYF.

The CDR3 region is CASSVGGHSNQPQHF. Here the CDR3 DNA reads TGTGCCAGCAGCGTAGGGGGGCACAGCAATCAGCCCCAGCATTTT. This rearrangement joins TRBV9 to TRBJ1-5, with TRBD1 as a possible D gene (6 bases). Germline CDR1 is SGDLS and CDR2 is YYNGEE. Trimming took 0 bases from V and 1 from J, leaving 8 bases between them. This CDR3 spans 15 amino acids.

The sample holds a few counts of this clonotype. The chain combines TRBV28 with TRBJ1-3, with D maybe TRBD1 (5 bases). The CDR3 consists of 14 residues. Trimming removed 5 bases from V and 1 base from J, with 9 bases in between. Per germline, CDR1 MDHEN and CDR2 SYDVKM. Here the CDR3 DNA reads TGTGCCAGCAGTAGCAGGGTTTCTGGAAACACCATATATTTT. Translated, it gives CASSSRVSGNTIYF. The whole variable domain, filled in from reference TRBV28 and TRBJ1-3, reads DVKVTQSSRYLVKRTGEKVFLECVQDMDHENMFWYRQDPGLGLRLIYFSYDVKMKEKGDIPEGYSVSREKKERFSLILESASTNQTSMYLCASSSRVSGNTIYFGEGSWLTVV.

The table lists this clonotype with a few counts. V is TRBV5-1 and J is TRBJ2-3; 7 nucleotides match TRBD1. The CDR3 runs to 12 residues. CDR1 SGHRS and CDR2 YFSETQ come from the germline V gene. With 4 bases clipped from V and 6 bases from J, the junction kept 2 bases outside the gene matches. Here the CDR3 reads CASSVTGDTQYF. The DNA of the CDR3 is TGCGCCAGCAGCGTGACAGGGGATACGCAGTATTTT. The full variable domain, rest sourced from reference TRBV5-1 and TRBJ2-3, is KAGVTQTPRYLIKTRGQQVTLSCSPISGHRSVSWYQQTPGQGLQFLFEYFSETQRNKGNFPGRFSGRQFSNSRSEMNVSTLELGDSALYLCASSVTGDTQYFGPGTRLTVL.

V and J are TRBV28 and TRBJ2-1, with D perhaps being TRBD1 or TRBD2 (5 bases each). This CDR3 is built from 15 residues. Between the trimmed V and J ends, which lost 3 bases and 8 bases, there was a span of 17 bases. Looked up from germline, CDR1 is MDHEN and CDR2 is SYDVKM. The CDR3 DNA reads as TGTGCCAGCAGTTTCTGGGACCGGTCGAGGTATGAGCAGTTCTTC. It translates to CASSFWDRSRYEQFF.

This clonotype was seen a handful of times. The J gene is TRBJ1-1, the V gene TRBV3-1, with no clear D. Per germline, CDR1 LGHDT and CDR2 YNNKEL (reference sequence). The CDR3 runs 13 residues. V was clipped by 4 bases and J by 5 bases, with 11 bases between them. The CDR3 coding sequence is TGTGCCAGCAGCCCGACCCGGCTAACTGAAGCTTTCTTT. Protein sequence: CASSPTRLTEAFF. Complete variable domain (other parts from reference TRBV3-1 and TRBJ1-1): DTAVSQTPKYLVTQMGNDKSIKCEQNLGHDTMYWYKQDSKKFLKIMFSYNNKELIINETVPNRFSPKSPDKAHLNLHINSLELGDSAVYFCASSPTRLTEAFFGQGTRLTVV.

The genes are TRBV11-2 and TRBJ2-5, with TRBD1 matching 9 bases. Germline lookup yields CDR1 SGHAT and CDR2 FQNNGV. The CDR3 consists of 14 residues. The ends lost 8 bases at V and 5 bases at J; junction bases unmatched: 9. Written as DNA, the CDR3 is TGTGCCAGCTCAATGGGACAGGGCTGGGAGACCCAGTACTTC. Encoded protein: CASSMGQGWETQYF. Full variable domain (rest looked up from reference TRBV11-2 and TRBJ2-5): EAGVAQSPRYKIIEKRQSVAFWCNPISGHATLYWYQQILGQGPKLLIQFQNNGVVDDSQLPKDRFSAERLKGVDSTLKIQPAKLEDSAVYLCASSMGQGWETQYFGPGTRLLVL.

The rearrangement uses TRBV12-3 or TRBV12-4 and TRBJ2-1; 8 bases are a match to TRBD2. The V and J ends lost 4 bases and 9 bases, in that order; junction bases with no gene match: 14. The CDR3 runs to 16 residues. CDR3 DNA sequence: TGTGCCAGCAGTTCAACCTTTGGGACTAGTGGGTCTGAGCAGTTCTTC. Residues: CASSSTFGTSGSEQFF.

This clonotype was observed a handful of times. The chain couples TRBV10-2 to TRBJ1-1, with 8 nucleotides matching TRBD1. V lost 4 bases to trimming and J lost 0 bases; unmatched junction nucleotides: 13. Germline V gene lookup returns CDR1 WSHSY and CDR2 SAAADI. This CDR3 has 18 amino acids. CDR3 in DNA: TGCGCCAGCAGTGCGGCCCCGGGACAGGTGGGAATGAACACTGAAGCTTTCTTT. It specifies CASSAAPGQVGMNTEAFF.

This clonotype occurred a few times. V gene TRBV7-2 combines with J gene TRBJ1-6; a possible D gene is TRBD1 (6 bases). The CDR3 runs 15 residues. The ends were cut back, 1 base at V and 5 bases at J, with 9 bases in the middle. The germline V gene encodes CDR1 SGHTA and CDR2 FQGNSA. CDR3 coding DNA: TGTGCCAGCAGCTTAGACAGGGCTGATAATTCACCCCTCCACTTT. Translated, it gives CASSLDRADNSPLHF.

V usage is TRBV19 and J usage is TRBJ2-2; D gene uncertain. The CDR3 covers 14 residues. The germline V gene has CDR1 LNHDA and CDR2 SQIVND (reference sequence). The V gene lost 8 bases and the J gene lost 6 bases, with 16 bases spanning the gap. The CDR3 region is CASQTPGWAGELFF. CDR3 coding DNA: TGTGCCAGTCAAACGCCGGGTTGGGCCGGGGAGCTGTTTTTT.

The chain couples TRBV5-6 to TRBJ1-1; possible D gene TRBD1, 5 bases. CDR3 length: 14 amino acids. From germline, CDR1 is SGHDT and CDR2 YYEEEE. V was cut by 2 bases and J by 1 base, with 9 bases left in between. The CDR3 sequence: CASSLRGPNTEAFF. In nucleotides, the CDR3 is TGTGCCAGCAGCTTACGGGGACCGAACACTGAAGCTTTCTTT. The variable domain in full, with the rest retrieved from reference TRBV5-6 and TRBJ1-1, is DAGVTQSPTHLIKTRGQQVTLRCSPKSGHDTVSWYQQALGQGPQFIFQYYEEEERQRGNFPDRFSGHQFPNYSSELNVNALLLGDSALYLCASSLRGPNTEAFFGQGTRLTVV.

This clonotype was picked up a small number of times. This chain's CDR3 is CASSYSTAWDWETQYF. The CDR3 region has the DNA TGTGCCAGCAGTTACTCGACTGCGTGGGACTGGGAGACCCAGTACTTC. The J gene is TRBJ2-5, the V gene TRBV6-6, with D perhaps TRBD2 (6 bases). The germline V gene has CDR1 MNHNY and CDR2 SVGAGI (reference sequence). The CDR3 is 16 amino acids. Trimming removed 0 bases from V and 5 bases from J, with 16 bases in between.

The chain links TRBV20-1 to TRBJ1-3; 7 nucleotides match TRBD1. V lost 6 bases and J lost 1; bases outside the gene matches: 6. This CDR3 has 14 residues. Germline lookup yields CDR1 DFQATT and CDR2 SNEGSKA (reference sequence). Written as DNA, the CDR3 is TGCAGTGCAGGGGACAGCCGATCTGGAAACACCATATATTTT. Translated, it gives CSAGDSRSGNTIYF.

This clonotype was picked up many times. The V gene is TRBV7-9, the J gene TRBJ1-3; TRBD1 agrees at 8 bases. CDR1 is SEHNR, CDR2 FQNEAQ, per germline (reference sequence). CDR3 length: 14 residues. V lost 7 bases, J lost 6 bases, and 8 bases stayed unmatched. In DNA form, the CDR3 reads TGTGCCAGCACCTCCTTGACAGGGGAAAACACCATATATTTT. Translated, it gives CASTSLTGENTIYF.

This rearrangement joins TRBV5-4 to TRBJ2-1; 13 nucleotides align to TRBD2. Germline V gene lookup returns CDR1 SGHNT and CDR2 YYREEE (reference sequence). There are 16 residues in the CDR3. The ends lost 7 bases at V and 4 bases at J; junction bases unmatched: 8. The CDR3 sequence: CASGTSGTKAYNEQFF. The CDR3 DNA follows: TGTGCCAGCGGGACTAGCGGGACCAAGGCTTACAATGAGCAGTTCTTC.

This clonotype was detected only a few times. The chain links TRBV12-3 or TRBV12-4 to TRBJ2-3, with 10 bases matching TRBD2. V was clipped by 5 bases and J by 4 bases; unmatched bases: 6. The CDR3 is made up of 15 amino acids. The CDR3 here is CASSASGRQADTQYF. The CDR3 bases are TGTGCCAGCAGTGCTAGCGGGAGACAAGCAGATACGCAGTATTTT.

The chain couples TRBV24-1 to TRBJ2-3; TRBD1 agrees at 8 bases. Germline V lookup: CDR1 KGHDR, CDR2 SFDVKD. The CDR3 extends over 15 amino acids. J lost 0 bases, V lost 8 bases, and 6 bases had no gene match. The CDR3 spells CATIGQGGSTDTQYF. The CDR3 nucleotides are TGTGCCACCATCGGACAGGGTGGAAGCACAGATACGCAGTATTTT.

The chain uses TRBV6-5 and TRBJ2-1, with D perhaps assigned TRBD1 or TRBD2 (7 bases each). CDR3 length: 14 residues. The V end lost 5 bases, the J end lost 5 bases, and 13 bases lay between the germline ends. Germline V gives CDR1 MNHEY, CDR2 SVGAGI. The chain's CDR3 is CASSQGGHHNEQFF. The DNA of the CDR3 is TGTGCCAGCAGTCAGGGGGGGCACCACAATGAGCAGTTCTTC.

This clonotype was picked up a small number of times. The chain recombines TRBV5-1 with TRBJ1-1; TRBD1 is a possible D gene (6 bases). Trimming removed 6 bases from V and 1 base from J, with 13 bases in between. Germline loops: CDR1 SGHRS, CDR2 YFSETQ. The CDR3 extends over 14 amino acids. The CDR3 sequence: CASTPRDKNTEAFF. The CDR3 nucleotides read TGCGCCAGCACCCCCCGGGACAAGAACACTGAAGCTTTCTTT.

The chain's CDR3 is CASSPKTGARLSYEQYF. The CDR3 DNA reads as TGTGCCAGCAGTCCAAAAACCGGGGCTCGCCTCTCCTACGAGCAGTACTTC. The chain uses TRBV27 and TRBJ2-7; D may match TRBD1 or TRBD2 (5 bases each). Trimming took 5 bases from V and 0 from J, leaving 20 bases between them. CDR3 length equals 17 residues. Germline loops: CDR1 MNHEY, CDR2 SMNVEV (reference sequence).